This entry lists 8 T cell receptor beta chains sequenced from one sample in a study of B cell selection in AIRE deficiency. Conventional CD4 T cells were sorted as CD4+CD127+ cells. The assay was immunoSEQ multiplex PCR, and TCRdb's table has in-frame clones only and misses some. This sample yields fewer than 25,000 clones, of which approximately 96% are seen a single time; roughly 0.18% belongs to the top ten. The sample consisted of CD4+CD127+ conventional T cells sorted from PBMCs. Source of these receptors: a human donor in good health.

The gene calls are TRBV6-5 and TRBJ2-3; the D gene is possibly TRBD1 (6 bases). In germline, CDR1 is MNHEY, CDR2 SVGAGI. The CDR3 is 14 residues long. Trimming took 6 bases from V and 4 from J, leaving 14 bases between them. The CDR3 sequence: CASRSDSPPDTQYF. The CDR3 DNA sequence: TGTGCCAGCAGATCGGACAGCCCCCCAGATACGCAGTATTTT.

The rearrangement uses TRBV10-2 and TRBJ2-7; D tentatively reads TRBD1 or TRBD2 (6 bases each). CDR3 length: 13 amino acids. Germline assignment: CDR1 WSHSY and CDR2 SAAADI. Trimming shortened V by 5 bases and J by 2 bases, and 10 bases separated the two germline ends. CDR3 nucleotides: TGCGCCAGCAGTACGGGGGCCGCCTACGAGCAGTACTTC. This encodes CASSTGAAYEQYF.

This clone was observed a single time. V is TRBV29-1 and J is TRBJ1-4; possible D gene TRBD1, 6 bases. Germline V CDR1 and CDR2: SQVTM, ANQGSEA. V lost 2 bases, J lost 8 bases, and 18 bases lay in between. This CDR3 spans 15 amino acids. The CDR3 sequence is CSVELSGGGYEKLFF. The DNA for the CDR3 is TGCAGCGTTGAACTCTCGGGGGGCGGATACGAAAAACTGTTTTTT.

The genes are TRBV6-5 and TRBJ1-1, with 7 bases aligning to TRBD1. CDR1 and CDR2 (germline): MNHEY, SVGAGI. This CDR3 region has 13 residues. With V trimmed by 6 bases and J by 5 bases, 6 bases remained unmatched. The CDR3 DNA reads as TGTGCCAGCAGCCTCACAGGGGCTACTGAAGCTTTCTTT. It encodes CASSLTGATEAFF.

The CDR3 bases are TGCGCCAGCAGCGGCCCAGAGGGCGGGGGGTTCACAGATACGCAGTATTTT. Its translation: CASSGPEGGGFTDTQYF. This chain joins TRBV5-1 and TRBJ2-3; 8 nucleotides line up with TRBD2. Germline CDR1 is SGHRS and CDR2 is YFSETQ. This CDR3 has 17 residues. The V segment lost 4 bases and the J segment 2 bases; nucleotides outside the gene matches: 12.

This chain connects TRBV19 to TRBJ2-2; D may be TRBD2 (7 bases). V was clipped by 3 bases and J by 6 bases, with 11 bases between them. Germline CDR1 reads LNHDA; CDR2 reads SQIVND (reference sequence). The CDR3 runs 14 residues. The CDR3 DNA reads as TGTGCCAGTAGTATTGAGGGGGGGGCCGGGGAGCTGTTTTTT. It encodes CASSIEGGAGELFF.

V is TRBV6-6 and J is TRBJ2-7, with 9 bases that match TRBD2. CDR1 MNHNY and CDR2 SVGAGI come from the germline V gene (reference sequence). V dropped 2 bases and J dropped 3; count of bases not matched to a gene: 5. The CDR3 has 15 amino acids. For the CDR3, the DNA is TGTGCCAGCAGTTACAGCGGGGGGCGTATCTACGAGCAGTACTTC. Protein product: CASSYSGGRIYEQYF.

This clone was seen just once. CDR3 sequence: CASSFTGRGEQYF. CDR3 DNA sequence: TGTGCCAGCAGCTTTACAGGGAGAGGCGAGCAGTACTTC. This sequence joins TRBV7-3 and TRBJ2-7; possibly TRBD1 for D (6 bases). Looked up from germline, CDR1 is SGHTA and CDR2 is FQGTGA. With 3 bases removed from V and 6 bases from J, the gap between germline ends came to 12 bases. The CDR3 covers 13 residues.